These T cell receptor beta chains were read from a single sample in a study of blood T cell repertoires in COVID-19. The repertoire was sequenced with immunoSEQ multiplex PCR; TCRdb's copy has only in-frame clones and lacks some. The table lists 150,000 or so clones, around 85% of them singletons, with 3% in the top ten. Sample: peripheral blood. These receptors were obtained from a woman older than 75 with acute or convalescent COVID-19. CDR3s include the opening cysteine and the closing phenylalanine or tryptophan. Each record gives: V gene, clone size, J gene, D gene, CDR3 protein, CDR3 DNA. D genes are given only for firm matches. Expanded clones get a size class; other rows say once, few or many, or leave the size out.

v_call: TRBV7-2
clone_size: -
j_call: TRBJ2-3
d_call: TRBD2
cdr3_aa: CASSLEASGGSDTQYF
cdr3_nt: TGTGCCAGCAGCTTAGAAGCTAGCGGGGGTTCAGATACGCAGTATTTT

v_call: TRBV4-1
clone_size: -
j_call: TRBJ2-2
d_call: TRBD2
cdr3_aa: CASSQVLLADTGELFF
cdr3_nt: TGCGCCAGCAGCCAAGTTCTTCTAGCGGACACCGGGGAGCTGTTTTTT

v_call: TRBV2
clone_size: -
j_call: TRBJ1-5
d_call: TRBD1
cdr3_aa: CASAKGQVSNQPQHF
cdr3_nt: TGTGCCAGCGCAAAGGGACAGGTTAGCAATCAGCCCCAGCATTTT

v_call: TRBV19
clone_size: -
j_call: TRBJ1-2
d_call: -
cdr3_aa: CASTPSREISYGYTF
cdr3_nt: TGTGCCAGTACCCCGTCGCGGGAGATTAGCTATGGCTACACCTTC

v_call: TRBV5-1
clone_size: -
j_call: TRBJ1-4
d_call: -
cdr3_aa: CASSANINEKLFF
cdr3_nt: TGCGCCAGCAGCGCAAACATAAATGAAAAACTGTTTTTT

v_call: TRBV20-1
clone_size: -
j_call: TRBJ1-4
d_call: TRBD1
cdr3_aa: CSASQGAGEKLFF
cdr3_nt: TGCAGTGCTAGTCAGGGGGCAGGCGAAAAACTGTTTTTT

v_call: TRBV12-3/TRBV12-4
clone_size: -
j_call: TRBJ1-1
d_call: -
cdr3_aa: CASSFQGSGEAFF
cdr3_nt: TGTGCCAGCAGTTTTCAGGGTTCTGGTGAAGCTTTCTTT

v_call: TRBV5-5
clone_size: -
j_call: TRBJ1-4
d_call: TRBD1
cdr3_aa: CASSQWTGEKLFF
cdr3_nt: TGTGCCAGCAGCCAATGGACAGGGGAAAAACTGTTTTTT

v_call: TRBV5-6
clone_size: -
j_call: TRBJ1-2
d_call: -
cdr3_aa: CASSLEQVYGYTF
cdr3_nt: TGTGCCAGCAGCTTGGAACAGGTCTATGGCTACACCTTC

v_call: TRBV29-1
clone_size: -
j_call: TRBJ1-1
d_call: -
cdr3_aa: CSVGVAGEAFF
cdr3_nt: TGCAGCGTCGGAGTGGCTGGGGAAGCTTTCTTT

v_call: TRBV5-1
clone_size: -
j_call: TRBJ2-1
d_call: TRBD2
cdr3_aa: CASSGRTSGGRRYNEQFF
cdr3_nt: TGCGCCAGCAGCGGACGGACTAGCGGGGGCCGGAGATACAATGAGCAGTTCTTC

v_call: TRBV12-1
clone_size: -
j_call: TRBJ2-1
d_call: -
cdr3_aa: CASSLGLAGGRYPSYNEQFF
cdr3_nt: TGTGCCAGCAGCTTGGGACTAGCGGGGGGCCGATACCCTTCCTACAATGAGCAGTTCTTC

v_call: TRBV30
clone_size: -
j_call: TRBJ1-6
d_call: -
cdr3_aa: CAWSAVERSPLHF
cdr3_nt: TGTGCCTGGAGCGCGGTAGAACGATCACCCCTCCACTTT

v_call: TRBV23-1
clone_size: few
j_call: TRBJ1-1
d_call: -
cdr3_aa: CASGPTGLNTEAFF
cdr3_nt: TGCGCCAGCGGTCCGACAGGATTGAACACTGAAGCTTTCTTT

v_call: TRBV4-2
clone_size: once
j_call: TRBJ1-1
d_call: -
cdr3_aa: CASSRQLGQLNTEAFF
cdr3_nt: TGTGCCAGCAGCCGGCAGCTTGGACAGCTGAACACTGAAGCTTTCTTT

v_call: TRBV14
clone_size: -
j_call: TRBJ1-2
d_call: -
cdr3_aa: CASSQGAFYGYTF
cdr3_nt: TGTGCCAGCAGCCAAGGGGCTTTCTATGGCTACACCTTC

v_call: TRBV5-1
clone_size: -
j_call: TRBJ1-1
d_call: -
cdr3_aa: CASSLYSMNTEAFF
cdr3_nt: TGCGCCAGCAGCTTGTACAGTATGAACACTGAAGCTTTCTTT

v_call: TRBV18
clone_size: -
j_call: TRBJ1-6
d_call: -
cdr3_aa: CASSYGGGQYNSPLHF
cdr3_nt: TGTGCCAGCTCATACGGTGGGGGACAATATAATTCACCCCTCCACTTT

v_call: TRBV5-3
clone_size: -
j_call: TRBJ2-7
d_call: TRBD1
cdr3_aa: CARSFPVDRDTYEQYF
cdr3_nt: TGTGCCAGAAGCTTTCCTGTGGACAGGGATACCTACGAGCAGTACTTC

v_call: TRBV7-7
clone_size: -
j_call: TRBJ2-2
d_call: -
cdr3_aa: CASSLTPDMNTGELFF
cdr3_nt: TGTGCCAGCAGCCTAACTCCCGACATGAACACCGGGGAGCTGTTTTTT